These 3 T cell receptor beta chains originate from one sample sequenced in a study of cytomegalovirus exposure and HLA in healthy donors (dated by TCRdb to about 2017). Library creation used the immunoSEQ multiplex PCR assay. For the multiplex PCR, a mixture combining 60 forward primers for TCR Vbeta segments and 13 reverse primers for TCR Jbeta segments was used. TCRdb provides this immuneACCESS table in a form limited to in-frame rearrangements. Some clones are lacking; in checked studies, under half of them reflect an unresolved V gene, and why the rest are absent is not known. The sample profile shows roughly 130,000 clones; less than 85% of them were found once. The top ten clonotypes cover 1% of the sample. The specimen sequenced was PBMCs. Every receptor here comes from a man in his forties in good health and CMV-seronegative.

The chain joins TRBV21-1 to TRBJ1-5. TRBV21-1 is termed a pseudogene. This CDR3 spans 17 amino acids. CDR3 loop: CASSKFTWRNSNQPQHF. In DNA, the CDR3 is TGTGCCAGCAGCAAATTTACCTGGAGAAATAGCAATCAGCCCCAGCATTTT.

This chain uses TRBV27 with TRBJ1-2; TRBD1 agrees at 10 bases. V gave up 2 bases and J gave up 4 bases; unmatched junction bases: 7. The length of the CDR3 is 16 residues. The V gene's germline CDR1 is MNHEY and CDR2 SMNVEV (reference sequence). The DNA for the CDR3 is TGTGCCAGCAGTTTAAGGGGACAGGGGAGCTCCTATGGCTACACCTTC. As protein: CASSLRGQGSSYGYTF.

V is TRBV7-8 and J is TRBJ2-1; D gene ambiguous. This CDR3 contains 14 residues. The germline V gene has CDR1 SGHVS and CDR2 FQNEAQ. V was trimmed by 1 base and J by 4 bases, leaving 8 bases between them. In DNA, the CDR3 is TGTGCCAGCAGCTTAGTTTCACAGTACAATGAGCAGTTCTTC. Translated, it gives CASSLVSQYNEQFF.